The 32 T cell receptor beta chains in this list originate from one sample, sequenced in a study of T-cell reconstitution after alpha-beta-depleted transplantation in children (dated by TCRdb to the mid-2010s). Receptor libraries were prepared by PCR. The run used an Illumina HiSeq 2500. TCR libraries were prepared with molecular barcoding, using unique molecular identifiers to normalize TCRbeta repertoire quantification. TCRdb reprocessing: public reads trimmed at Q25 with fastp, clones called with MiXCR, in-frame beta chains kept. Rows with one shared CDR3 protein collapse into an entry with the most common genes and DNA. Within this sample are 500,000 to 750,000 distinct CDR3 sequences, with roughly 27% of them counted one time only. Around a third of the sample comes from the top ten. The treatment or condition tag for this specimen amounts to: allogeneic hematopoietic cell transplantation with graft depleted of TCRalphabeta T cells and CD19 B cells.

Sequenced material: PBMCs, taken before TCRalphabeta/CD19-depleted stem cell transplant. The receptors were sampled from a boy in the first two years of life with Wiskott-Aldrich syndrome, due to receive a stem cell transplant.

The genes are TRBV5-1 and TRBJ1-2; D is ambiguous. The V and J ends lost 4 bases and 6 bases respectively, with 13 bases between them. From germline, CDR1 is SGHRS and CDR2 YFSETQ. The CDR3 totals 13 residues. The CDR3 spells CASSINTADGYTF. The CDR3 DNA follows: TGCGCCAGCAGCATCAATACAGCAGATGGCTACACCTTC. Filled out from reference TRBV5-1 and TRBJ1-2, the complete variable domain reads KAGVTQTPRYLIKTRGQQVTLSCSPISGHRSVSWYQQTPGQGLQFLFEYFSETQRNKGNFPGRFSGRQFSNSRSEMNVSTLELGDSALYLCASSINTADGYTFGSGTRLTVV.

The chain has TRBV7-9 and TRBJ2-1; D might be TRBD1 (6 bases). Trimming shortened V by 9 bases and J by 3 bases, and 12 bases separated the two germline ends. The CDR3 has 13 residues. In germline, CDR1 is SEHNR, CDR2 FQNEAQ (reference sequence). CDR3 nucleotide sequence: TGTGCCAGTGGACAGCTACACTACAATGAGCAGTTCTTC. Protein product: CASGQLHYNEQFF.

V and J are TRBV7-3 and TRBJ1-3; D may be TRBD1 (5 bases). CDR3 length equals 14 residues. V was pared by 4 bases and J by 4 bases, with 11 bases between. CDR1 is SGHTA and CDR2 is FQGTGA in the germline V gene. The CDR3 protein is CASSSGAGGNTIYF. In DNA form, the CDR3 reads TGTGCCAGCAGCTCCGGAGCAGGGGGAAACACCATATATTTT.

The chain has TRBV4-1 and TRBJ2-7; TRBD2 agrees at 8 bases. The J segment lost 2 bases and the V segment lost 1 base, leaving 4 bases of the junction unmatched. The CDR3 totals 15 residues. Germline CDR1 is MGHRA and CDR2 is YSYEKL. Here the CDR3 reads CASSQVVTSAYEQYF. CDR3 sequence (DNA): TGCGCCAGCAGCCAAGTGGTGACTAGCGCCTACGAGCAGTACTTC.

This clonotype has just a few counts. The rearrangement links TRBV12-3 or TRBV12-4 to TRBJ2-2, with D perhaps given as TRBD1 or TRBD2 (6 bases each). Trimming took off 3 bases at V and 6 bases at J, with 11 bases between the two ends. CDR3 length: 14 residues. CDR3: CASSFKGEAGELFF. In DNA form, the CDR3 reads TGTGCCAGCAGTTTCAAGGGGGAGGCCGGGGAGCTGTTTTTT.

This clonotype appeared a few times. The rearrangement joins TRBV20-1 to TRBJ2-3; 7 bases line up with TRBD1. CDR3 size: 14 residues. The V gene end was trimmed by 5 bases and the J gene end by 0 bases; junction bases not matched to a gene: 5. Germline CDR1 reads DFQATT; CDR2 reads SNEGSKA (reference sequence). For the CDR3, the DNA is TGCAGTGCTCCCAACAGGGGTAGCACAGATACGCAGTATTTT. Amino acid sequence: CSAPNRGSTDTQYF.

This sequence joins TRBV29-1 and TRBJ2-1; D gene uncertain. Deletions cut 4 bases from V and 9 bases from J, with 16 bases between. CDR1 is SQVTM and CDR2 is ANQGSEA in the germline V gene. CDR3 length: 13 amino acids. CDR3 in amino acids: CSVASRSETEQFF. The CDR3 coding sequence is TGCAGCGTTGCCTCCCGGAGTGAGACTGAGCAGTTCTTC.

This clonotype was seen just once. The V call is TRBV12-3 or TRBV12-4, the J call TRBJ2-1; 12 nucleotides align to TRBD2. J gave up 9 bases and V 4 bases, and 10 bases lay outside the gene matches. CDR3 size: 16 residues. The CDR3 here is CASSSLSGLAGPEQFF. CDR3 in DNA: TGTGCCAGCAGTTCCCTTTCAGGACTAGCGGGGCCTGAGCAGTTCTTC.

Regarding this clonotype: The junction departs from germline at one end; a sequencing error may be responsible. The chain carries TRBV2 and TRBJ2-7; 7 nucleotides match TRBD2. Germline V gives CDR1 SNHLY, CDR2 FYNNEI. This CDR3 spans 12 amino acids. The CDR3 region is CASSVYGGRGNF. CDR3 nucleotides: TGTGCCAGCAGTGTATATGGCGGGAGAGGGAACTTC.

This clonotype was found a few times. This sequence joins TRBV11-1 and TRBJ2-3, with TRBD2 matching 11 bases. Germline assignment: CDR1 SGHAT and CDR2 FQDESV (reference sequence). V trimming: 3 bases; J trimming: 1 base; junction bases outside the gene matches: 9. The CDR3 length is 18 residues. CDR3 residues: CASSFPTSGTLGTDTQYF. The CDR3 DNA is TGTGCCAGCAGCTTCCCGACTAGCGGGACGCTCGGCACAGATACGCAGTATTTT.

This chain links TRBV12-3 or TRBV12-4 with TRBJ2-7; D possibly corresponds to TRBD2 (6 bases). Trimming took 2 bases from V and 0 from J, leaving 11 bases between them. The CDR3 runs 15 residues. The CDR3 coding sequence is TGTGCCAGCAGTTTAATTATCGGGAGCTCCTACGAGCAGTACTTC. Its translation is CASSLIIGSSYEQYF.

This clonotype was counted at least ten times. One end of the junction does not line up with germline, which may come from a read error. The gene calls are TRBV5-1 and TRBJ2-1; no clear D gene. CDR3 length equals 11 residues. Germline V CDR1 and CDR2: SGHRS, YFSETQ. The CDR3 sequence is CASSLGNEQFF. CDR3 bases: TGTGCCAGCAGCTTGGGGAATGAGCAGTTCTTC.

The chain recombines TRBV5-6 with TRBJ2-1; 8 positions agree with TRBD2. J was trimmed by 1 base and V by 4 bases; bases with no gene match: 13. The CDR3 is 18 residues long. In germline, CDR1 is SGHDT, CDR2 YYEEEE. The CDR3 sequence is CASSPGSGSWISYNEQFF. CDR3 in DNA: TGTGCCAGCAGCCCGGGCAGCGGGAGTTGGATTTCCTACAATGAGCAGTTCTTC.

This clonotype was seen more than once but under ten times. The V call is TRBV7-9, the J call TRBJ2-1; tentatively, D is TRBD2 (6 bases). Germline CDR1 is SEHNR and CDR2 is FQNEAQ (reference sequence). The CDR3 contains 15 residues. Between the trimmed V and J ends, which lost 7 bases and 3 bases, there was a span of 16 bases. The CDR3 DNA reads TGTGCCAGCAACCAACCCCGGGGAGGCTACAATGAGCAGTTCTTC. Translating gives CASNQPRGGYNEQFF.

The J gene is TRBJ1-2, the V gene TRBV5-1; possibly TRBD1 for D (5 bases). Germline CDR1 reads SGHRS; CDR2 reads YFSETQ. This CDR3 has 14 residues. V shed 3 bases and J shed 4 bases, with 13 bases lying between them. This chain's CDR3 is CASSSGRDGYGYTF. The CDR3 DNA reads TGCGCCAGCAGCTCAGGCAGGGATGGCTATGGCTACACCTTC.

The chain joins TRBV9 to TRBJ2-7; the D gene is possibly TRBD1 (6 bases). This CDR3 contains 14 residues. CDR1 and CDR2 from the germline V gene are SGDLS and YYNGEE. V lost 3 bases and J lost 3, with 13 bases in between. CDR3 in DNA: TGTGCCAGCAGCGAGGGGGTGGGGTACTACGAGCAGTACTTC. This codes for CASSEGVGYYEQYF.

J is TRBJ2-1 and V is TRBV24-1; TRBD2 might be the D (6 bases). The CDR3 is 13 amino acids. The ends were cut back, 3 bases at V and 12 bases at J, with 14 bases in the middle. Germline V gene data show CDR1 as KGHDR and CDR2 as SFDVKD. The CDR3 region is CATSDPGLRRQFF. CDR3 DNA sequence: TGTGCCACCAGTGATCCGGGACTCCGAAGGCAGTTCTTC.

The gene calls are TRBV5-1 and TRBJ2-5; 14 positions agree with TRBD2. V trimming: 3 bases; J trimming: 4 bases; junction bases outside the gene matches: 8. Germline CDR1 reads SGHRS; CDR2 reads YFSETQ. The CDR3 covers 17 residues. DNA of the CDR3: TGCGCCAGCAGCTCCGGGACTAGCGGGAGTGGGGGAGAGACCCAGTACTTC. Amino acid sequence: CASSSGTSGSGGETQYF. The whole variable domain, remainder taken from reference TRBV5-1 and TRBJ2-5, is KAGVTQTPRYLIKTRGQQVTLSCSPISGHRSVSWYQQTPGQGLQFLFEYFSETQRNKGNFPGRFSGRQFSNSRSEMNVSTLELGDSALYLCASSSGTSGSGGETQYFGPGTRLLVL.

The chain has TRBV5-1 and TRBJ1-1; D might be TRBD1 (5 bases). CDR1 is SGHRS and CDR2 is YFSETQ in the germline V gene. The length of the CDR3 is 14 residues. Between the trimmed V and J ends, which lost 1 base and 4 bases, there was a span of 11 bases. The CDR3 here is CASSLSQGPTEAFF. CDR3 nucleotide sequence: TGCGCCAGCAGCTTGTCCCAGGGTCCCACTGAAGCTTTCTTT.

The V gene is TRBV5-1, the J gene TRBJ1-4; 7 bases align to TRBD1. There are 16 residues in the CDR3. CDR1 and CDR2 (germline): SGHRS, YFSETQ. The V and J ends lost 1 base and 8 bases, in that order; junction bases with no gene match: 11. In DNA, the CDR3 is TGCGCCAGCAGCTTGACAGGGGATAATATCCTAGAAAAACTGTTTTTT. It translates to CASSLTGDNILEKLFF. The variable domain in full, with the rest retrieved from reference TRBV5-1 and TRBJ1-4, is KAGVTQTPRYLIKTRGQQVTLSCSPISGHRSVSWYQQTPGQGLQFLFEYFSETQRNKGNFPGRFSGRQFSNSRSEMNVSTLELGDSALYLCASSLTGDNILEKLFFGSGTQLSVL.

This clonotype was seen only a few times. The chain is built from TRBV28 and TRBJ2-1; 9 bases are a match to TRBD1. The CDR3 contains 14 residues. The ends lost 6 bases at V and 8 bases at J; junction bases unmatched: 8. CDR1 is MDHEN, CDR2 SYDVKM, per germline. The CDR3 coding sequence is TGTGCCAGCAGCGAACAGGGGGCTCTCGATGAGCAGTTCTTC. Protein product: CASSEQGALDEQFF.

The chain uses TRBV3-1 and TRBJ2-7; TRBD2 matches at 13 bases. Germline loops: CDR1 LGHDT, CDR2 YNNKEL (reference sequence). The CDR3 extends over 16 amino acids. J was trimmed by 3 bases and V by 6 bases; bases with no gene match: 8. The CDR3 DNA is TGTGCCAGCAGTCGGACTAGCGGGAGCTATCACTACGAGCAGTACTTC. It encodes CASSRTSGSYHYEQYF.

Regarding this clonotype: The junction departs from germline at one end; a sequencing error may be responsible. V usage is TRBV10-3 and J usage is TRBJ1-1; D remains ambiguous. In germline, CDR1 is ENHRY, CDR2 SYGVKD. The length of the CDR3 is 11 residues. The CDR3 spells CAISDRTESFF. For the CDR3, the DNA is TGTGCCATCAGTGACAGGACTGAATCTTTCTTT.

This clonotype was seen a handful of times. The J gene is TRBJ2-7, the V gene TRBV5-1; TRBD2 agrees at 7 bases. With 4 bases clipped from V and 6 bases from J, the junction kept 16 bases outside the gene matches. CDR1 and CDR2 from the germline V gene are SGHRS and YFSETQ. CDR3 size: 16 residues. As DNA, the CDR3 is TGCGCCAGCAGCGACCGGGAGAGGGAGGGACGGTTCGAGCAGTACTTC. Protein sequence: CASSDREREGRFEQYF.

A few counts support this clonotype. The chain joins TRBV3-1 to TRBJ1-2; D remains unclear. Trimming pared 1 base from V and 6 bases from J, leaving 9 bases between. CDR3 length: 13 amino acids. The V gene's germline CDR1 is LGHDT and CDR2 YNNKEL (reference sequence). CDR3 sequence: CASSQVTRDGYTF. The DNA of the CDR3 is TGTGCCAGCAGCCAAGTCACCCGGGATGGCTACACCTTC.

The chain has TRBV20-1 and TRBJ2-7, with 9 bases fitting TRBD2. Looked up from germline, CDR1 is DFQATT and CDR2 is SNEGSKA (reference sequence). This CDR3 spans 14 amino acids. Trimming at V came to 0 bases and at J to 4 bases, leaving 4 bases not matched to a gene. This chain's CDR3 is CSAREGLAGYEQYF. In nucleotides, the CDR3 is TGCAGTGCTAGAGAGGGTCTAGCGGGATACGAGCAGTACTTC.

The chain combines TRBV11-1 with TRBJ2-3, with D maybe TRBD2 (5 bases). This CDR3 contains 15 residues. CDR1 and CDR2 from the germline V gene are SGHAT and FQDESV (reference sequence). V gave up 2 bases and J gave up 5 bases, with 14 bases separating them. CDR3 in amino acids: CASSLSWNAGDTQYF. CDR3 DNA: TGTGCCAGCAGCTTAAGTTGGAACGCGGGAGATACGCAGTATTTT. Variable domain in full (rest from reference TRBV11-1 and TRBJ2-3): EAEVAQSPRYKITEKSQAVAFWCDPISGHATLYWYRQILGQGPELLVQFQDESVVDDSQLPKDRFSAERLKGVDSTLKIQPAELGDSAMYLCASSLSWNAGDTQYFGPGTRLTVL.

This clonotype was detected a few times. The rearrangement joins TRBV20-1 to TRBJ2-3; 11 nucleotides match TRBD2. From germline, CDR1 is DFQATT and CDR2 SNEGSKA (reference sequence). Losses at the gene ends were 1 base for V and 11 bases for J; bases not matched to a gene: 5. The CDR3 contains 13 residues. CDR3 DNA sequence: TGCAGTGCTAGAGTGGGCCTAGCGGGAGGGCAGTATTTT. Translation: CSARVGLAGGQYF.

The sample holds a few counts of this clonotype. The rearrangement uses TRBV12-3 or TRBV12-4 and TRBJ2-2; no clear D. This CDR3 comprises 13 residues. The V end was cut by 3 bases, the J end by 4 bases, with 6 bases between. CDR3 sequence reads: CASSFSFTGELFF. In DNA, the CDR3 is TGTGCCAGCAGTTTCAGCTTCACCGGGGAGCTGTTTTTT.

This clonotype was detected ten times or more. The chain recombines TRBV5-1 with TRBJ2-1; possible D gene TRBD1, 6 bases. The CDR3 has 16 amino acids. The germline V and J ends were trimmed by 3 bases and 2 bases, with 15 bases remaining between them. Germline V gene data show CDR1 as SGHRS and CDR2 as YFSETQ. CDR3 region: CASSWGQGHTYNEQFF. The CDR3 nucleotides are TGCGCCAGCAGCTGGGGTCAGGGACATACCTACAATGAGCAGTTCTTC.

This sequence joins TRBV5-1 and TRBJ1-4; the match to TRBD1 covers 9 bases. Trimming cost V 4 bases and J 8 bases; bases outside gene matches: 6. Germline CDR1 SGHRS, CDR2 YFSETQ. The CDR3 is made up of 14 amino acids. This chain's CDR3 is CASSLQGAGEKLFF. CDR3 nucleotides: TGCGCCAGCAGCCTACAGGGGGCAGGGGAAAAACTGTTTTTT.

The chain links TRBV7-9 to TRBJ2-3; 7 bases fit TRBD2. Germline lookup yields CDR1 SEHNR and CDR2 FQNEAQ (reference sequence). The CDR3 totals 16 residues. The junction had 9 bases not matched to a gene; V was cut back by 4 bases and J by 2 bases. The CDR3 reads CASSSKGTTTTDTQYF. DNA for the CDR3: TGTGCCAGCAGCTCAAAGGGGACTACCACCACAGATACGCAGTATTTT.